This passage covers 8 T cell receptor beta chains from one sample sequenced in a study of blood T cell repertoires in COVID-19. Sequenced by immunoSEQ multiplex PCR; TCRdb stores in-frame clones only, minus some. This repertoire shows 79,000 or so clones, approximately 81% found once; its top ten account for about a tenth. Sequenced input: peripheral blood. The receptors were gathered from a man aged 55 to 70 with COVID-19, enrolled during active disease.

This chain connects TRBV14 to TRBJ2-2; D gene unclear. The V gene's germline CDR1 is SGHDN and CDR2 FVKESK. The CDR3 is made up of 14 amino acids. V lost 4 bases to trimming and J lost 1 base, with 7 bases between them. CDR3 bases: TGTGCCAGCAGCCCCGCCAGGAACACCGGGGAGCTGTTTTTT. Translating it yields CASSPARNTGELFF.

The chain carries TRBV10-1 and TRBJ2-7; 8 positions agree with TRBD1. V shed 10 bases and J 0 bases; nucleotides not matched to a gene: 8. CDR3 length: 14 residues. The germline V gene encodes CDR1 WNHNN and CDR2 SYGVQD (reference sequence). CDR3 sequence reads: CATRTGTLSYEQYF. In nucleotides, the CDR3 is TGCGCCACTAGGACAGGGACCCTCTCCTACGAGCAGTACTTC.

The chain links TRBV10-1 to TRBJ1-1; TRBD1 aligns across 7 bases. This CDR3 spans 13 amino acids. With 5 bases clipped from V and 11 bases from J, the junction kept 11 bases outside the gene matches. The V gene's germline CDR1 is WNHNN and CDR2 SYGVQD (reference sequence). CDR3 loop: CASSRDRYSIAFF. DNA for the CDR3: TGCGCCAGCAGTCGGGACAGATATTCTATTGCTTTCTTT.

The chain employs TRBV7-2 and TRBJ2-7; 9 nucleotides line up with TRBD2. This CDR3 is built from 15 residues. Germline trimming cut 0 bases from V and 5 bases from J; bases unmatched to any gene: 5. Per the germline V gene, CDR1 is SGHTA and CDR2 is FQGNSA. The CDR3, as DNA: TGTGCCAGCAGCTTAGCCGCGGGGGGGCCAAACGAGCAGTACTTC. It translates to CASSLAAGGPNEQYF. The variable domain in full, completed from reference TRBV7-2 and TRBJ2-7, reads GAGVSQSPSNKVTEKGKDVELRCDPISGHTALYWYRQSLGQGLEFLIYFQGNSAPDKSGLPSDRFSAERTGGSVSTLTIQRTQQEDSAVYLCASSLAAGGPNEQYFGPGTRLTVT.

The rearrangement joins TRBV18 to TRBJ1-1; tentatively, D is TRBD1 (6 bases). Between the trimmed V and J ends, which lost 4 bases and 4 bases, there was a span of 16 bases. From germline, CDR1 is KGHSH and CDR2 LQKENI. The CDR3 runs to 15 residues. The CDR3 spells CASSQRGAETTEAFF. For the CDR3, the DNA is TGTGCCAGCTCACAACGGGGGGCTGAGACCACTGAAGCTTTCTTT.

This clone appeared a few times. This sequence joins TRBV7-6 and TRBJ2-7, with D possibly TRBD2 on 6 matching bases. V lost 5 bases and J lost 0, with 14 bases in between. Germline assignment: CDR1 SGHVS and CDR2 FNYEAQ. CDR3 size: 15 residues. Here the CDR3 reads CASSPVGDFSYEQYF. The DNA of the CDR3 is TGTGCCAGCAGCCCAGTGGGGGACTTCTCCTACGAGCAGTACTTC.

As DNA, the CDR3 is TGTGCCAGCAGTGTGGGCCCTGGGGATACGCAGTATTTT. Amino acids: CASSVGPGDTQYF. The chain couples TRBV6-4 to TRBJ2-3; D call uncertain. This CDR3 comprises 13 residues. Germline V gene lookup returns CDR1 MRHNA and CDR2 SNTAGT. V lost 4 bases and J lost 6, with 11 bases in between.

The J gene is TRBJ2-7, the V gene TRBV23-1; 9 bases fit TRBD1. TRBV23-1 belongs to the ORF category, with a function that is uncertain. The V gene end was trimmed by 2 bases and the J gene end by 1 base; junction bases not matched to a gene: 9. The CDR3 runs to 17 residues. The CDR3 DNA sequence: TGCGCCAGCAGTCAACCTAAAGGGACAGGGACATCCTACGAGCAGTACTTC. Translation gives CASSQPKGTGTSYEQYF.